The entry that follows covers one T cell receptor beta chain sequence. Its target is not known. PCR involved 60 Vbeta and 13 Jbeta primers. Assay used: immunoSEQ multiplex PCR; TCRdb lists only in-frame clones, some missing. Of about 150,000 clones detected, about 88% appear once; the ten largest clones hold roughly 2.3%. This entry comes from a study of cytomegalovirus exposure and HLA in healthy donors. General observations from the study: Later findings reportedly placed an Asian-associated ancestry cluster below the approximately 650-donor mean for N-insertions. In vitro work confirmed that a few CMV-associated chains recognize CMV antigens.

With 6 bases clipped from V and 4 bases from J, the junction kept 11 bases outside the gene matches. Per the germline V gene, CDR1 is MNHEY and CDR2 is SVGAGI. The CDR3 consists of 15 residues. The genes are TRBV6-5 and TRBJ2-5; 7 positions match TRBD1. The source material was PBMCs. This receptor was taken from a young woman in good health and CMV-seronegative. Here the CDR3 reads CASRKTKGALETQYF. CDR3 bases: TGTGCCAGCAGGAAAACTAAGGGGGCTTTAGAGACCCAGTACTTC.